This passage covers 25 T cell receptor beta chains from one sample sequenced in a study of blood T cell repertoires in COVID-19. This table comes from immunoSEQ multiplex PCR, and its TCRdb copy is limited to in-frame clones, with some not included. The sample lists about 120,000 clones; over 55% were seen once. The specimen sequenced was peripheral blood. The receptors stem from a woman aged 70-85 years with acute or convalescent COVID-19.

This clone was counted at least ten times. The chain carries TRBV5-1 and TRBJ2-3; 9 bases match TRBD2. The V and J ends lost 1 base and 5 bases, in that order; junction bases with no gene match: 8. The CDR3 is made up of 16 amino acids. CDR1 and CDR2 from the germline V gene are SGHRS and YFSETQ. In DNA, the CDR3 is TGCGCCAGCAGCTTGCCGGCTAGCGGGACAGAAGATACGCAGTATTTT. Protein product: CASSLPASGTEDTQYF.

This sequence joins TRBV18 and TRBJ2-7, with D perhaps matching TRBD1 (5 bases). This CDR3 has 15 amino acids. V was clipped by 5 bases and J by 0 bases, with 14 bases between them. The germline V gene has CDR1 KGHSH and CDR2 LQKENI. CDR3 amino acids: CASSKGQGYSYEQYF. In nucleotides, the CDR3 is TGTGCCAGCTCAAAAGGGCAGGGATACTCCTACGAGCAGTACTTC. Based on the CDR3 plus reference TRBV18 and TRBJ2-7, the full variable domain is NAGVMQNPRHLVRRRGQEARLRCSPMKGHSHVYWYRQLPEEGLKFMVYLQKENIIDESGMPKERFSAEFPKEGPSILRIQQVVRGDSAAYFCASSKGQGYSYEQYFGPGTRLTVT.

This clone was seen only once. The chain has TRBV7-8 and TRBJ1-5; perhaps TRBD1 as D (5 bases). Per the germline V gene, CDR1 is SGHVS and CDR2 is FQNEAQ. V was trimmed by 0 bases and J by 6 bases, leaving 15 bases between them. CDR3 length: 16 residues. CDR3 in DNA: TGTGCCAGCAGCTTAGCGAAGGGAAGGGGTGGTCAGCCCCAGCATTTT. Protein product: CASSLAKGRGGQPQHF.

The chain is built from TRBV6-5 and TRBJ1-1, with D tentatively TRBD1 (6 bases). Germline V lookup: CDR1 MNHEY, CDR2 SVGAGI. V was clipped by 2 bases and J by 5 bases, with 12 bases between them. The CDR3 length is 14 residues. This chain's CDR3 is CASSYGDTKTEAFF. The CDR3 coding sequence is TGTGCCAGCAGTTACGGGGACACAAAGACTGAAGCTTTCTTT.

This clone was observed once. The chain employs TRBV7-2 and TRBJ2-5, with TRBD1 matching 12 bases. Germline CDR1 SGHTA, CDR2 FQGNSA. CDR3 length equals 16 residues. V lost 1 base and J lost 5; bases outside the gene matches: 5. CDR3 sequence: CASSLVGTGGYETQYF. The CDR3 DNA follows: TGTGCCAGCAGCTTAGTGGGGACAGGGGGCTATGAGACCCAGTACTTC.

This clone occurred a few times. The chain carries TRBV3-1 (or the pseudogene TRBV3-2) and TRBJ1-4; 10 bases match TRBD1. Trimming took 8 bases from V and 8 from J; bases not matched to a gene: 11. This CDR3 has 15 residues. Per the germline V gene, CDR1 is LGHDT and CDR2 is YNNKEL (reference sequence). CDR3: CASAFSGTGAEKLFF. The CDR3, as DNA: TGTGCCAGCGCCTTCTCCGGGACAGGGGCCGAAAAACTGTTTTTT.

The genes are TRBV11-2 and TRBJ2-3; 13 bases are a match to TRBD2. Germline lookup yields CDR1 SGHAT and CDR2 FQNNGV. The CDR3 length is 14 residues. The J segment lost 5 bases and the V segment lost 5 bases, leaving 1 base of the junction unmatched. Written as DNA, the CDR3 is TGTGCCAGCAGCAGGACTAGCGGGGGAGATACGCAGTATTTT. Its protein product is CASSRTSGGDTQYF.

The chain uses TRBV5-1 and TRBJ2-5; 8 bases match TRBD1. Germline CDR1 is SGHRS and CDR2 is YFSETQ. This CDR3 spans 15 amino acids. The trim removed 4 bases at V and 5 bases at J, leaving 10 bases unmatched. The CDR3 protein is CASSRGSGGEETQYF. Here the CDR3 DNA reads TGCGCCAGCAGCCGAGGGTCAGGGGGCGAGGAGACCCAGTACTTC. The full variable domain, rest sourced from reference TRBV5-1 and TRBJ2-5, is KAGVTQTPRYLIKTRGQQVTLSCSPISGHRSVSWYQQTPGQGLQFLFEYFSETQRNKGNFPGRFSGRQFSNSRSEMNVSTLELGDSALYLCASSRGSGGEETQYFGPGTRLLVL.

J is TRBJ1-2 and V is TRBV4-3; D remains unclear. V was shortened by 0 bases and J by 8 bases, with 13 bases between the two germline ends. Germline CDR1 reads LGHNA; CDR2 reads YSLEER. This CDR3 comprises 14 residues. DNA for the CDR3: TGCGCCAGCAGCCAAGATCATGGGTCTAGGGGCTACACCTTC. Protein sequence: CASSQDHGSRGYTF.

This clone was seen a handful of times. The V and J genes are TRBV19 and TRBJ1-5; no clear D gene. There are 15 residues in the CDR3. With 5 bases removed from V and 3 bases from J, the gap between germline ends came to 14 bases. Germline values: CDR1 LNHDA, CDR2 SQIVND (reference sequence). The CDR3 is CASSSDIDHNQPQHF. In DNA, the CDR3 is TGTGCCAGTAGTTCCGACATCGACCACAATCAGCCCCAGCATTTT.

The CDR3 coding sequence is TGTGCCAGCAGCTTAGCACTAACGGGAGGGCCCTTAGGAGAGCAGTTCTTC. Its translation is CASSLALTGGPLGEQFF. The chain is built from TRBV11-2 and TRBJ2-1, with 8 positions matching TRBD2. CDR1 and CDR2 from the germline V gene are SGHAT and FQNNGV. The ends lost 1 base at V and 10 bases at J; junction bases unmatched: 15. This CDR3 spans 17 amino acids. The complete variable domain, with remaining parts taken from reference TRBV11-2 and TRBJ2-1, reads EAGVAQSPRYKIIEKRQSVAFWCNPISGHATLYWYQQILGQGPKLLIQFQNNGVVDDSQLPKDRFSAERLKGVDSTLKIQPAKLEDSAVYLCASSLALTGGPLGEQFFGPGTRLTVL.

This clone was detected once. This chain joins TRBV18 and TRBJ2-5; possible D gene TRBD1, 7 bases. Deletions cut 0 bases from V and 6 bases from J, with 11 bases between. CDR1 is KGHSH, CDR2 LQKENI, per germline. The CDR3 is 14 amino acids. CDR3 sequence (DNA): TGTGCCAGCTCACCACCACAGGGGAGGAAGACCCAGTACTTC. Amino acid sequence: CASSPPQGRKTQYF.

V usage is TRBV27 and J usage is TRBJ2-7; D is perhaps TRBD2 (5 bases). Germline V lookup: CDR1 MNHEY, CDR2 SMNVEV (reference sequence). The CDR3 spans 15 residues. Trimming stripped 4 bases from V and 2 bases from J, with 15 bases between. CDR3 amino acids: CASSYRSLGTYEQYF. In DNA, the CDR3 is TGTGCCAGCAGTTATCGATCACTAGGTACCTACGAGCAGTACTTC.

This clone was picked up one time. This chain connects TRBV28 to TRBJ1-1; D is undetermined. The CDR3 totals 14 residues. Trimming removed 6 bases from V and 0 bases from J, with 11 bases in between. Per the germline V gene, CDR1 is MDHEN and CDR2 is SYDVKM. The CDR3: CASRTRTLNTEAFF. In nucleotides, the CDR3 is TGTGCCAGCAGGACCCGGACTCTGAACACTGAAGCTTTCTTT.

The chain recombines TRBV5-1 with TRBJ2-7, with 10 bases that match TRBD1. CDR1 SGHRS and CDR2 YFSETQ come from the germline V gene. V shed 2 bases, J shed 4 bases, and the junction held 6 bases outside the gene matches. The CDR3 has 15 amino acids. CDR3 loop: CASSFFPGQGYEQYF. The CDR3 DNA follows: TGCGCCAGCAGCTTCTTTCCGGGACAGGGGTACGAGCAGTACTTC.

V usage is TRBV2 and J usage is TRBJ1-6; 10 nucleotides align to TRBD1. Germline assignment: CDR1 SNHLY and CDR2 FYNNEI. Trimming removed 6 bases from V and 9 bases from J; junction bases left unmatched: 8. The CDR3 is made up of 15 amino acids. The CDR3: CASRPQDRGGSPLHF. CDR3 coding DNA: TGTGCCAGCAGACCACAGGACAGGGGGGGTTCACCCCTCCACTTT.

The chain couples TRBV7-2 to TRBJ2-3; 8 bases are shared with TRBD2. CDR3 length: 17 residues. Germline V CDR1 and CDR2: SGHTA, FQGNSA. Trimming cost V 6 bases and J 2 bases; bases outside gene matches: 13. CDR3 nucleotides: TGTGCCAGCAGTCGAGGAAGCGGGGGCGTTCTCACAGATACGCAGTATTTT. Protein sequence: CASSRGSGGVLTDTQYF.

This clone was detected a few times. V usage is TRBV9 and J usage is TRBJ1-3, with 7 bases that match TRBD1. The germline CDR1 and CDR2 sequences are SGDLS and YYNGEE. Trimming took 4 bases from V and 0 from J; bases not matched to a gene: 4. This CDR3 has 15 residues. CDR3 sequence reads: CASSRGQISGNTIYF. The CDR3 DNA follows: TGTGCCAGCAGCCGGGGACAGATCTCTGGAAACACCATATATTTT.

The chain uses TRBV28 and TRBJ2-5, with TRBD2 identical over 10 bases. The CDR3 has 18 amino acids. V was pared by 1 base and J by 5 bases, with 13 bases of the junction left unmatched. In germline, CDR1 is MDHEN, CDR2 SYDVKM. CDR3 sequence (DNA): TGTGCCAGCAGTTTATTGATAGCGGGAGGTCGTGGGTGGGAGACCCAGTACTTC. Protein product: CASSLLIAGGRGWETQYF.

This rearrangement joins TRBV4-2 to TRBJ2-7, with 12 positions matching TRBD1. Per germline, CDR1 LGHNA and CDR2 YNFKEQ. This CDR3 has 14 amino acids. Germline trimming cut 6 bases from V and 7 bases from J; bases unmatched to any gene: 7. The chain's CDR3 is CASSRDRGLQEQYF. For the CDR3, the DNA is TGTGCCAGCAGTCGGGACAGGGGGCTTCAAGAGCAGTACTTC.

The chain employs TRBV28 and TRBJ2-4, with TRBD1 as a possible D gene (6 bases). Germline-derived CDR1 and CDR2 are MDHEN and SYDVKM. The CDR3 runs to 11 residues. Trimming took 8 bases from V and 9 from J, leaving 11 bases between them. CDR3 nucleotides: TGTGCCAGCGGCACAGGGAGCATTCAGTACTTC. It yields the protein CASGTGSIQYF.

This rearrangement joins TRBV19 to TRBJ2-3; TRBD1 might be the D (6 bases). There are 14 residues in the CDR3. With 4 bases removed from V and 2 bases from J, the gap between germline ends came to 10 bases. Germline-derived CDR1 and CDR2 are LNHDA and SQIVND (reference sequence). CDR3 DNA sequence: TGTGCCAGTAGTAGTCAGGGGACCACAGATACGCAGTATTTT. As protein: CASSSQGTTDTQYF.

The gene calls are TRBV6-2 or TRBV6-3 and TRBJ2-5, with a weak D call TRBD2 (6 bases). The CDR3 has 15 amino acids. V shed 0 bases and J shed 2 bases, with 10 bases lying between them. Germline V gene sequence: CDR1 MNHEY, CDR2 SVGEGT. As DNA, the CDR3 is TGTGCCAGCAGTTACTCGGAGGGGCATCAAGAGACCCAGTACTTC. Amino acid sequence: CASSYSEGHQETQYF.

V gene TRBV11-2 combines with J gene TRBJ2-3; no reliable D call. This CDR3 spans 12 amino acids. Germline CDR1 is SGHAT and CDR2 is FQNNGV. V was trimmed by 5 bases and J by 3 bases, leaving 6 bases between them. CDR3 sequence reads: CASSPSTDTQYF. The CDR3 region has the DNA TGTGCCAGCAGCCCATCAACAGATACGCAGTATTTT.

The chain has TRBV6-5 and TRBJ1-4; 7 bases line up with TRBD1. The V segment lost 6 bases and the J segment 10 bases; nucleotides outside the gene matches: 14. Germline CDR1 and CDR2: MNHEY and SVGAGI. The CDR3 sequence is 15 residues long. The CDR3 here is CASSPPGQPIGKLFF. In DNA form, the CDR3 reads TGTGCCAGCAGCCCCCCGGGACAGCCGATCGGAAAACTGTTTTTT.